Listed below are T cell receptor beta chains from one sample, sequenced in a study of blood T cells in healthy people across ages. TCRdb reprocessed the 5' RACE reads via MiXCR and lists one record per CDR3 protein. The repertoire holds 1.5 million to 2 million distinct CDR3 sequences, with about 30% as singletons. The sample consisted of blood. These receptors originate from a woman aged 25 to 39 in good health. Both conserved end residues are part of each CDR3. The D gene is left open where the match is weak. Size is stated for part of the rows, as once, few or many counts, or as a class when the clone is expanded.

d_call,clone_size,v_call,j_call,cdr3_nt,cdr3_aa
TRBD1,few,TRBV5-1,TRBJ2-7,TGCGCCAGCAGCCCACTGACAGGGGTGGCCGCCTACGAGCAGTACTTC,CASSPLTGVAAYEQYF
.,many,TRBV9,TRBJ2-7,TGTGCCAGCGCCTCAACCGCGGCCGAGCAGTACTTC,CASASTAAEQYF
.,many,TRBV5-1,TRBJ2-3,TGCGCCAGCAGCTTGGCGGGGACTCTTTCTGGAGATACGCAGTATTTT,CASSLAGTLSGDTQYF
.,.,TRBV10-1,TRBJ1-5,TGCGCCAGTCGAAGAGGGGCGGACACCTATAGCAATCAGCCCCAGCATTTT,CASRRGADTYSNQPQHF
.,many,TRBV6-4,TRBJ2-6,TGTGCCAGCAGTGACTCAGGTGGGGCCAACGTCCTGACTTTC,CASSDSGGANVLTF
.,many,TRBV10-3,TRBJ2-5,TGTGCCATCAGTGAGTCGCAGGGCAAAGAGACCCAGTACTTC,CAISESQGKETQYF
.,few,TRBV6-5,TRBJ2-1,TGTGCCAGCAGCGCACAGGGTTCGGGATACAATGAGCAGTTCTTC,CASSAQGSGYNEQFF
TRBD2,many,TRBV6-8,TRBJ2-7,TGTGCCAGCAACGCCGGGACTAGCGGATCCAACTACGAGCAGTACTTC,CASNAGTSGSNYEQYF
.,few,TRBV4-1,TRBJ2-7,TGCGCCAGCAGCCAAGAGGGATCTACGGGTTACGAGCAGTACTTC,CASSQEGSTGYEQYF
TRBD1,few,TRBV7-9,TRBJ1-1,TGTGCCAGCAGCTTAGCAGGGGACAGGGGGAACACTGAAGCTTTCTTT,CASSLAGDRGNTEAFF
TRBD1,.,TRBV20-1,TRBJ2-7,TGCAGTGCTAGAGAGCGGACAGGGTTCTACGAGCAGTACTTC,CSARERTGFYEQYF
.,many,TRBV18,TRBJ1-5,TGTGCCAGCAGCCCCGGGGTTAGCAATCAGCCCCAGCATTTT,CASSPGVSNQPQHF
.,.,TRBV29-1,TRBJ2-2,TGCAGCGTTCGACACACCGGGGAGCTGTTTTTT,CSVRHTGELFF
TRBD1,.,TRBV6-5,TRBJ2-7,TGTGCCAGCAGTTACTCCGTTCAGGGGGCTACCTACGAGCAGTACTTC,CASSYSVQGATYEQYF
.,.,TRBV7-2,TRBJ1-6,TGTGCCAGCAGCGCGCGCCGGGGGCCGAATTCACCCCTCCACTTT,CASSARRGPNSPLHF
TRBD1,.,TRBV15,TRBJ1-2,TGTGCCACCACTCAGGGGGGCGGGAGCGATATTGGCTACACCTTC,CATTQGGGSDIGYTF
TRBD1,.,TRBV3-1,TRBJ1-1,TGTGCCAGCAGCCCAACTGGGACAGGCCGCACTGAAGCTTTCTTT,CASSPTGTGRTEAFF